The 14 T cell receptor beta chains given below trace back to one sample, sequenced in a study of technical replicates of blood from several donors. Data came from immunoSEQ multiplex PCR; TCRdb stores just in-frame clones and leaves some out. In the table there are 91,000 or so clones, approximately 95% of which are singletons. Sample: T cells isolated from PBMCs. These receptors originate from a human donor in good health.

CDR3 nucleotide sequence: TGCGCCAGCACCCCGGGGGGGAAGTCCACTGAAGCTTTCTTT. Residues: CASTPGGKSTEAFF. V gene TRBV5-1 combines with J gene TRBJ1-1; D might be TRBD1 (5 bases). This CDR3 region has 14 residues. CDR1 and CDR2 from the germline V gene are SGHRS and YFSETQ. V was clipped by 6 bases and J by 4 bases, with 16 bases between them.

The J gene is TRBJ1-5, the V gene TRBV7-9; D may be TRBD1 (5 bases). Germline assignment: CDR1 SEHNR and CDR2 FQNEAQ (reference sequence). The germline V and J ends were trimmed by 4 bases and 4 bases, with 8 bases remaining between them. The CDR3 consists of 13 residues. This CDR3 reads CASSSGFNQPQHF. DNA of the CDR3: TGTGCCAGCAGCTCAGGGTTTAATCAGCCCCAGCATTTT.

This chain uses TRBV6-6 with TRBJ1-5; TRBD1 matches 10 bases. The germline V gene has CDR1 MNHNY and CDR2 SVGAGI (reference sequence). The CDR3 runs 14 residues. With 5 bases clipped from V and 4 bases from J, the junction kept 2 bases outside the gene matches. CDR3 sequence: CASSQGQGNQPQHF. CDR3 nucleotide sequence: TGTGCCAGCAGTCAGGGACAGGGGAATCAGCCCCAGCATTTT.

This sequence joins TRBV6-1 and TRBJ2-1; D possibly corresponds to TRBD1 (6 bases). V was cut by 4 bases and J by 0 bases, with 13 bases left in between. The length of the CDR3 is 16 residues. CDR1 and CDR2 from the germline V gene are MNHNS and SASEGT. As DNA, the CDR3 is TGTGCCAGCAGTGTACAGGGATTCCGCTCCTACAATGAGCAGTTCTTC. This encodes CASSVQGFRSYNEQFF.

The chain has TRBV18 and TRBJ2-7, with 9 bases aligning to TRBD2. This CDR3 spans 18 amino acids. Germline CDR1 is KGHSH and CDR2 is LQKENI. The trim removed 3 bases at V and 2 bases at J, leaving 14 bases unmatched. In DNA, the CDR3 is TGTGCCAGCTCACCCAGCGGGACTAGCAAAAGCTTGGCCTACGAGCAGTACTTC. Translating it yields CASSPSGTSKSLAYEQYF.

The chain employs TRBV5-6 and TRBJ1-1, with 7 bases lining up with TRBD1. With 5 bases clipped from V and 4 bases from J, the junction kept 17 bases outside the gene matches. The germline CDR1 and CDR2 sequences are SGHDT and YYEEEE. This CDR3 is 17 amino acids long. In nucleotides, the CDR3 is TGTGCCAGCAGGTTTGGCCCACAGGGGTCCGTGGTCACTGAAGCTTTCTTT. Residues: CASRFGPQGSVVTEAFF.

V gene TRBV18 combines with J gene TRBJ1-5, with D uncertain. Germline V gives CDR1 KGHSH, CDR2 LQKENI. Between the trimmed V and J ends, which lost 6 bases and 4 bases, there was a span of 16 bases. The CDR3 loop spans 15 amino acids. The CDR3, as DNA: TGTGCCAGCTCGCCAGATTCCCCGGTTAATCAGCCCCAGCATTTT. This translates into CASSPDSPVNQPQHF.

This rearrangement joins TRBV11-2 to TRBJ2-5, with D tentatively TRBD1 (5 bases). Germline V gives CDR1 SGHAT, CDR2 FQNNGV. V lost 5 bases, J lost 5 bases, and 9 bases lay in between. The CDR3 loop spans 12 amino acids. Here the CDR3 reads CASSVHRETQYF. The CDR3 nucleotides read TGTGCCAGCAGCGTACACAGGGAGACCCAGTACTTC.

V usage is TRBV27 and J usage is TRBJ2-7; 8 positions match TRBD2. From germline, CDR1 is MNHEY and CDR2 SMNVEV (reference sequence). The CDR3 is made up of 15 amino acids. V shed 4 bases, J shed 0 bases, and the junction held 5 bases outside the gene matches. CDR3 DNA: TGTGCCAGCAGTTCCCAGCGGGAGACCTCCTACGAGCAGTACTTC. Encoded protein: CASSSQRETSYEQYF.

The chain joins TRBV19 to TRBJ2-7; a possible D gene is TRBD1 (6 bases). Germline V gene sequence: CDR1 LNHDA, CDR2 SQIVND (reference sequence). The V gene lost 3 bases and the J gene lost 1 base, with 10 bases spanning the gap. The CDR3 loop spans 14 amino acids. The DNA for the CDR3 is TGTGCCAGTAGTATCCGGACAGAGTCCTACGAGCAGTACTTC. Translation gives CASSIRTESYEQYF.

Concerning this clone: Other DNA sequences in the same sample also yield this CDR3. The chain joins TRBV30 to TRBJ2-7, with D unclear. V was clipped by 0 bases and J by 0 bases, with 3 bases between them. Germline V CDR1 and CDR2: GTSNPN, SVGIG (reference sequence). CDR3 size: 12 residues. This CDR3 is CAWSVLSYEQYF. The CDR3 nucleotides read TGTGCCTGGAGTGTTCTCTCCTACGAGCAGTACTTC.

This sequence joins TRBV7-9 and TRBJ2-3, with TRBD2 matching over 11 bases. Germline CDR1 SEHNR, CDR2 FQNEAQ (reference sequence). The length of the CDR3 is 15 residues. Unmatched junction bases numbered 8, after V lost 8 bases and J lost 4 bases. CDR3: CASVTGLAVSDTQYF. The CDR3 DNA reads as TGTGCCAGCGTAACGGGACTAGCGGTGTCAGATACGCAGTATTTT.

The chain joins TRBV28 to TRBJ2-7, with 7 positions matching TRBD1. The CDR3 is 15 amino acids. V was pared by 5 bases and J by 1 base, with 8 bases of the junction left unmatched. Germline values: CDR1 MDHEN, CDR2 SYDVKM. For the CDR3, the DNA is TGTGCCAGCAGTGTTGACAGGGAACTTTCCTACGAGCAGTACTTC. Translating gives CASSVDRELSYEQYF.

The chain links TRBV25-1 to TRBJ1-1; D not certain. From germline, CDR1 is MGHDK and CDR2 SYGVNS. V lost 7 bases and J 7 bases, leaving 10 bases between the germline ends. The CDR3 is 11 residues long. The CDR3 is CASNRESEAFF. DNA of the CDR3: TGTGCCAGCAATAGGGAGAGTGAAGCTTTCTTT.